These T cell receptor beta chains were read from a single sample in a study of cytomegalovirus exposure and HLA in healthy donors. Assay: immunoSEQ multiplex PCR; the TCRdb copy retains only in-frame clones and omits some. The repertoire has 150,000 to 200,000 clones, less than 80% of them found once; the top ten carry 3.5% to 5%. Sequencing was performed on PBMCs. These receptors came from a woman between 25 and 40 years old in good health and CMV-seropositive. Each CDR3 is given with its conserved first and last residue. A D gene is named only where the DNA matches it firmly.

v_gene	j_gene	d_gene	CDR3aa
TRBV7-2	TRBJ2-5	-	CASSPGGTHGAQYF
TRBV11-2	TRBJ1-1	TRBD1	CASSPDRGLVLFF
TRBV4-2	TRBJ2-1	-	CASSQVVGGGYEQFF
TRBV2	TRBJ2-1	-	CASSEGQTIGEQFF
TRBV4-1	TRBJ1-2	-	CASSQRGVYGYTF
TRBV10-3	TRBJ2-2	-	CAISDGRPGGTGELFF
TRBV4-2	TRBJ1-3	-	CASSQGDAGTGNTIYF
TRBV7-8	TRBJ1-2	TRBD1	CASSPGGLQGAGGYTF
TRBV5-1	TRBJ2-7	-	CASSLAPGIYEQYF
TRBV7-2	TRBJ1-4	-	CASSLEASRGEKLFF
TRBV10-1	TRBJ2-5	-	CASSTTAGTNQETQYF
TRBV18	TRBJ1-1	-	CASSPRGSADTEAFF
TRBV5-5	TRBJ2-2	-	CASSVDRLAGELFF
TRBV20-1	TRBJ1-1	-	CSAERGFRAFF
TRBV7-9	TRBJ2-5	TRBD2	CASSTSGRLETQYF